The 13 T cell receptor beta chains below were found in one sample sequenced in a study of blood T cell repertoires in COVID-19. Using immunoSEQ multiplex PCR, the repertoire was profiled, and TCRdb retains in-frame clones only, with some absent. This sample has fewer than 350,000 clones, with 89% found just once. The specimen sequenced was PBMCs or T cells enriched from blood (not recorded which). These receptors all stem from a woman in her forties who had recovered from COVID-19.

CDR3 sequence: CASSLAYGGYSPLHF. The CDR3 region has the DNA TGCGCCAGCAGCTTGGCCTACGGGGGTTATTCACCCCTCCACTTT. The chain combines TRBV5-1 with TRBJ1-6; perhaps TRBD1 as D (5 bases). The germline CDR1 and CDR2 sequences are SGHRS and YFSETQ. The CDR3 has 15 amino acids. Between the trimmed V and J ends, which lost 0 bases and 8 bases, there was a span of 12 bases. Supplemented by reference TRBV5-1 and TRBJ1-6, the full variable domain reads KAGVTQTPRYLIKTRGQQVTLSCSPISGHRSVSWYQQTPGQGLQFLFEYFSETQRNKGNFPGRFSGRQFSNSRSEMNVSTLELGDSALYLCASSLAYGGYSPLHFGNGTRLTVT.

The rearrangement joins TRBV30 to TRBJ1-2; the D is unclear. This CDR3 is 13 amino acids long. Trimming left V 4 bases short and J 4 bases short, with 13 bases between. Germline V gene sequence: CDR1 GTSNPN, CDR2 SVGIG (reference sequence). The CDR3 DNA reads TGTGCCTGGACTACCGCGGAGGTCTATGGCTACACCTTC. Translated, it gives CAWTTAEVYGYTF.

This chain joins TRBV30 and TRBJ1-1, with D possibly being TRBD1 (6 bases). Germline-derived CDR1 and CDR2 are GTSNPN and SVGIG (reference sequence). Between the trimmed V and J ends, which lost 1 base and 9 bases, there was a span of 12 bases. The CDR3 is made up of 12 amino acids. As DNA, the CDR3 is TGTGCCTGGAGTGACAGGGCGTACCAAGCTTTCTTT. It yields the protein CAWSDRAYQAFF.

This sequence joins TRBV5-1 and TRBJ2-2, with 8 bases identical to TRBD2. In germline, CDR1 is SGHRS, CDR2 YFSETQ. This CDR3 is built from 16 residues. J gave up 2 bases and V 1 base, and 4 bases lay outside the gene matches. This CDR3 is CASSLMAGGNTGELFF. CDR3 nucleotides: TGCGCCAGCAGCTTGATGGCGGGGGGTAACACCGGGGAGCTGTTTTTT.

J is TRBJ2-5 and V is TRBV6-5; 8 bases are a match to TRBD2. The CDR3 spans 14 residues. Germline trimming cut 7 bases from V and 8 bases from J; bases unmatched to any gene: 12. CDR1 and CDR2 from the germline V gene are MNHEY and SVGAGI. The CDR3 nucleotides are TGTGCCAGCAAAGAGATAGCGGGGTTTGAAACCCAGTACTTC. Protein: CASKEIAGFETQYF.

The CDR3 DNA reads as TGTGCCAGCCCTGGGATAAGGGCGGGTCCTAGCACAGATACGCAGTATTTT. Amino acid sequence: CASPGIRAGPSTDTQYF. The rearrangement joins TRBV5-8 to TRBJ2-3, with D possibly TRBD2 on 5 matching bases. The CDR3 is 17 residues long. The germline CDR1 and CDR2 sequences are SGHTS and YDEGEE. The V end lost 7 bases, the J end lost 0 bases, and 21 bases lay between the germline ends.

The chain carries TRBV7-2 and TRBJ2-2; tentative D call: TRBD2 (7 bases). The CDR3 consists of 16 residues. V was cut by 1 base and J by 5 bases, with 14 bases left in between. Germline loops: CDR1 SGHTA, CDR2 FQGNSA. Here the CDR3 reads CASSLVSGEGTGELFF. CDR3 in DNA: TGTGCCAGCAGCTTAGTGTCAGGGGAGGGGACCGGGGAGCTGTTTTTT.

The V call is TRBV27, the J call TRBJ1-1; TRBD1 might be the D (5 bases). This CDR3 is built from 13 residues. Germline CDR1 MNHEY, CDR2 SMNVEV (reference sequence). The V and J ends lost 6 bases and 2 bases respectively, with 10 bases between them. CDR3 sequence (DNA): TGTGCCAGCAGGGACATATTCAACACTGAAGCTTTCTTT. Amino acid sequence: CASRDIFNTEAFF.

J is TRBJ2-1 and V is TRBV3-1 (or the pseudogene TRBV3-2); D might be TRBD1 (6 bases). Looked up from germline, CDR1 is LGHDT and CDR2 is YNNKEL (reference sequence). This CDR3 is 15 amino acids long. Trimming shortened V by 4 bases and J by 4 bases, and 14 bases separated the two germline ends. The CDR3 here is CASSPRRQEYNEQFF. CDR3 nucleotides: TGTGCCAGCAGCCCCAGGCGACAGGAATACAATGAGCAGTTCTTC.

V gene TRBV28 combines with J gene TRBJ2-7; 8 nucleotides match TRBD1. Unmatched junction bases numbered 10, after V lost 2 bases and J lost 10 bases. The CDR3 covers 14 residues. Per the germline V gene, CDR1 is MDHEN and CDR2 is SYDVKM. The CDR3, as DNA: TGTGCCAGCAGTTTAAGGGCAGGGGGCGCCGGCCAGTACTTC. Translation: CASSLRAGGAGQYF.

The rearrangement links TRBV12-3 or TRBV12-4 to TRBJ2-7, with D uncertain. The V gene lost 0 bases and the J gene lost 4 bases, with 4 bases spanning the gap. The CDR3 has 12 amino acids. CDR3 bases: TGTGCCAGCAGTTTAGCGCTATACGAGCAGTACTTC. It codes for CASSLALYEQYF.

The V gene is TRBV7-9, the J gene TRBJ1-2; no clear D. The CDR3 spans 14 residues. Germline CDR1 is SEHNR and CDR2 is FQNEAQ (reference sequence). V was shortened by 5 bases and J by 8 bases, with 18 bases between the two germline ends. The CDR3 sequence is CASSPSGGAGGYTF. CDR3 nucleotides: TGTGCCAGCAGCCCGTCCGGAGGAGCTGGAGGCTACACCTTC.

V is TRBV21-1 and J is TRBJ2-7; TRBD2, the D gene given by the table, was not confirmed from the DNA. TRBV21-1 is listed as a pseudogene. The CDR3 consists of 17 residues. CDR3 DNA: TGTGCCAGCAGCGGGGGGACTAGCGGGAGGTCCTCCTACGAGCAGTACTTC. It codes for CASSGGTSGRSSYEQYF.